This T cell receptor beta chain was sequenced during a study of PD-1 blockade in classical Hodgkin lymphoma. Study-wide results and caveats: The origin of the repertoire differences remains undefined, with disease activity or prior therapy as possible causes. Relapsed/refractory patients reportedly had lower baseline diversity than newly diagnosed patients.

Comments on this clone: Its antigen is unknown.

Sequencing used immunoSEQ multiplex PCR; TCRdb keeps in-frame clones, though not all of them. The sample includes tens of thousands of clones, more than 75% of them seen just once. Germline V lookup: CDR1 SGHNT, CDR2 YYREEE (reference sequence). Losses at the gene ends were 2 bases for V and 4 bases for J; bases not matched to a gene: 8. This CDR3 has 15 residues. Time point indicated: newly diagnosed, previously untreated cHL patient sample. For comparison, PBMCs from newly diagnosed, untreated classical Hodgkin lymphoma were used. Material for sequencing was peripheral blood mononuclear cells (PBMCs). V gene TRBV5-4 combines with J gene TRBJ1-2; 7 nucleotides line up with TRBD1. The sequence derives from a human donor with classical Hodgkin lymphoma. As DNA, the CDR3 is TGTGCCAGCAGCTTAGCAGACAGGGAACTCTATGGCTACACCTTC. This translates into CASSLADRELYGYTF.